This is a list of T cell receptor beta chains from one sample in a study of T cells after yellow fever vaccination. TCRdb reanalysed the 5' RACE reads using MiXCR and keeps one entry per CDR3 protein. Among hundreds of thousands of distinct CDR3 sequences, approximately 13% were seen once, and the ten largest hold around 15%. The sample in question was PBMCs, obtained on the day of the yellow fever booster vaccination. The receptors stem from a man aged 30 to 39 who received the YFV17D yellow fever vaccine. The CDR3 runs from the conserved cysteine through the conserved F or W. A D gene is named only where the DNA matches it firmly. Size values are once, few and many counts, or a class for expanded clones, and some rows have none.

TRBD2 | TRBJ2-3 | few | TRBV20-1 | CSARDLELAGGGGTDTQYF | TGCAGTGCTAGAGATCTGGAACTAGCGGGAGGGGGGGGCACAGATACGCAGTATTTT
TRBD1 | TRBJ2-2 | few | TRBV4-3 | CASSQRTGGVTGELFF | TGCGCCAGCAGCCAAAGGACAGGGGGGGTCACCGGGGAGCTGTTTTTT
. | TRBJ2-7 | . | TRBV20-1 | CSVQWPGSYEQYF | TGCAGTGTCCAATGGCCCGGATCCTACGAGCAGTACTTC
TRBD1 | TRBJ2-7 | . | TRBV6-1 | CASKRSGTGDDEQYF | TGTGCCAGCAAAAGGTCCGGGACAGGGGATGACGAGCAGTACTTC
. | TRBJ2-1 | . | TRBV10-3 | CAISDGSFEQFF | TGTGCCATCAGTGATGGTAGCTTTGAGCAGTTCTTC
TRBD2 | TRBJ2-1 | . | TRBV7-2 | CASSPMGGGRYNEQFF | TGTGCCAGCAGTCCTATGGGGGGAGGGCGATACAATGAGCAGTTCTTC
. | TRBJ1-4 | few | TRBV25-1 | CASSELGRRDEKLFF | TGTGCCAGCAGTGAATTGGGCAGGCGGGATGAAAAACTGTTTTTT
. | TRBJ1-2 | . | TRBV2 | CASSRGGGYGYTF | TGTGCCAGCTCCCGGGGAGGGGGCTATGGCTACACCTTC
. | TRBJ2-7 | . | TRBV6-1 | CASSRQPGYEQYF | TGTGCCAGCAGTAGACAGCCCGGCTACGAGCAGTACTTC
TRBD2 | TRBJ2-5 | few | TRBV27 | CASKTSGSGETQYF | TGTGCCAGCAAAACTAGCGGGAGTGGCGAGACCCAGTACTTC
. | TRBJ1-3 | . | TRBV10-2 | CASRGQSYTIYF | TGCGCCAGCCGGGGACAATCATACACCATATATTTT
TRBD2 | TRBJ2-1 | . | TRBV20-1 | CSATSGRYNEQFF | TGCAGTGCTACTAGCGGGAGATACAATGAGCAGTTCTTC
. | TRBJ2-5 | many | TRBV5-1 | CASSEGQPRRETQYF | TGCGCCAGCAGCGAAGGACAGCCACGACGAGAGACCCAGTACTTC
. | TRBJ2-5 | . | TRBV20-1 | CSAGTGRQETQYF | TGCAGTGCAGGTACCGGTCGCCAAGAGACCCAGTACTTC
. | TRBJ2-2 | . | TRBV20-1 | CSAPGNPGELFF | TGCAGTGCCCCGGGCAATCCCGGGGAGCTGTTTTTT
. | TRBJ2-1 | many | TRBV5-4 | CASSLGENQGLEQFF | TGTGCCAGCAGCTTAGGAGAGAACCAGGGTTTGGAGCAGTTCTTC